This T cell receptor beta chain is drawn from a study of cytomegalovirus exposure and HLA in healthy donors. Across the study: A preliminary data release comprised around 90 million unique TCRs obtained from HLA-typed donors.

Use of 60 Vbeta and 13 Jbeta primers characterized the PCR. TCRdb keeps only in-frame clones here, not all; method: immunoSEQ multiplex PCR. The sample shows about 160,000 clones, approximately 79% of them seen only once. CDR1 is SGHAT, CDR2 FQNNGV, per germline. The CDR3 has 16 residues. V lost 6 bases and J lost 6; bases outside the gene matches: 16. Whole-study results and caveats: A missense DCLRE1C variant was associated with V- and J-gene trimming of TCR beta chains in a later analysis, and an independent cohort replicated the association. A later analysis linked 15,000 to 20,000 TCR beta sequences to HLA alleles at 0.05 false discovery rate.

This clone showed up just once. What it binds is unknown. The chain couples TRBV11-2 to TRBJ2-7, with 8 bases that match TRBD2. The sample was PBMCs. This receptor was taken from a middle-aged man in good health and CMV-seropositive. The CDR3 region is CASSLPGRSGRGEQYF. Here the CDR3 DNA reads TGTGCCAGCAGTCTCCCAGGTAGAAGCGGGAGAGGCGAGCAGTACTTC.